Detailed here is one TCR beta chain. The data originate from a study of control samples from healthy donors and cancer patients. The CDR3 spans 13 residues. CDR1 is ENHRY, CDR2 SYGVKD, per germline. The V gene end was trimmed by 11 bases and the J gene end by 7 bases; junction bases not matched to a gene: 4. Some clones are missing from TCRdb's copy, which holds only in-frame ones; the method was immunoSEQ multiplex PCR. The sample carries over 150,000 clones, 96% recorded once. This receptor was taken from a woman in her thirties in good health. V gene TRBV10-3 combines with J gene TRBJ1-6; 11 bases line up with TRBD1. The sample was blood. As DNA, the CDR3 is TGTGCCTCACGGACAGGGGGCAATTCACCCCTCCACTTT. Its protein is CASRTGGNSPLHF.